This TCR beta chain was sequenced for a study of blood T cell repertoires in COVID-19. Study as a whole: Material from acute and convalescent COVID-19 was sourced from the United States, Italy and Spain. Sources were T cells, B-cell-depleted T cells, or PBMCs; the material itself was cDNA or gDNA.

Per the germline V gene, CDR1 is SGHAT and CDR2 is FQNNGV. The CDR3 contains 14 residues. J gave up 7 bases and V 5 bases, and 6 bases lay outside the gene matches. Per the original data handling: Amplification from reference gene primers served as the basis for estimated nucleated cell counts. Using immunoSEQ multiplex PCR, the repertoire was profiled, and TCRdb retains in-frame clones only, with some absent. V and J calls and clone size are copied from that table; D and trimming were computed from the DNA. The sample lists approximately 54,000 clones, 85% to 95% occurring once. The sample taken for sequencing was peripheral blood. V and J are TRBV11-2 and TRBJ1-5, with TRBD1 matching over 9 bases. The TCR comes from a man between 45 and 60 years old with acute or convalescent COVID-19. The CDR3 DNA sequence: TGTGCCAGCAGCCTGGACAGGGGTGGGCAGCCCCAGCATTTT. This translates into CASSLDRGGQPQHF.